These 9 T cell receptor beta chains originate from one sample sequenced in a study of T-cell reconstitution after alpha-beta-depleted transplantation in children. A TCRbeta library incorporating unique molecular identifiers was prepared. TCRdb independently ran MiXCR on the PCR reads; one entry per CDR3 protein. The table records 150,000 to 250,000 distinct CDR3 sequences, approximately 15% of them present only once. The source material was PBMCs from the stem cell graft donor, sampled from the stem cell graft. These receptors all stem from a human donor who donated a stem cell graft to a child with acute lymphoblastic leukemia.

This clonotype was seen ten or more times. The junction does not match germline at one end; this may be a read error. The chain carries TRBV6-1 and TRBJ2-7; D unresolved. Germline CDR1 reads MNHNS; CDR2 reads SASEGT. CDR3 length: 11 amino acids. The CDR3 coding sequence is TGTGCCAGCAGTGGAAACCGGGCCCCGGACTTC. Protein product: CASSGNRAPDF.

This clonotype was counted at least ten times. This chain connects TRBV5-1 to TRBJ1-2; no definite D call. CDR1 SGHRS and CDR2 YFSETQ come from the germline V gene. V was cut by 2 bases and J by 4 bases, with 12 bases left in between. The CDR3 runs 14 residues. The CDR3 coding sequence is TGCGCCAGCAGCTTCGGAGGGAGGAGCTATGGCTACACCTTC. Protein product: CASSFGGRSYGYTF.

The chain links TRBV2 to TRBJ2-3, with TRBD1 matching over 9 bases. This CDR3 has 17 residues. The trim removed 6 bases at V and 2 bases at J, leaving 12 bases unmatched. Germline values: CDR1 SNHLY, CDR2 FYNNEI. CDR3 sequence reads: CASRLLPGTGSTDTQYF. The DNA of the CDR3 is TGTGCCAGCAGGCTGCTTCCCGGGACAGGGTCCACAGATACGCAGTATTTT.

This clonotype occurred many times. This chain joins TRBV5-1 and TRBJ2-3; 12 nucleotides align to TRBD2. The CDR3 spans 16 residues. The V and J ends lost 3 bases and 4 bases, in that order; junction bases with no gene match: 6. Germline CDR1 SGHRS, CDR2 YFSETQ. The CDR3 protein is CASSSLAGGLPDTQYF. Written as DNA, the CDR3 is TGCGCCAGCAGCTCCCTAGCGGGAGGGCTCCCAGATACGCAGTATTTT.

Many counts were recorded for this clonotype. The chain couples TRBV5-1 to TRBJ2-7; D is unclear. The CDR3 extends over 13 amino acids. CDR1 and CDR2 (germline): SGHRS, YFSETQ. V lost 5 bases and J 2 bases, leaving 11 bases between the germline ends. CDR3 protein: CASRPLDTYEQYF. As DNA, the CDR3 is TGCGCCAGCAGACCATTAGACACCTACGAGCAGTACTTC.

This clonotype appeared many times. The chain recombines TRBV29-1 with TRBJ2-3; D might be TRBD1 (6 bases). Deletions cut 7 bases from V and 4 bases from J, with 15 bases between. The CDR3 runs 13 residues. Per germline, CDR1 SQVTM and CDR2 ANQGSEA. In DNA, the CDR3 is TGCAGCGGCGTCCGGGACACATCAGATACGCAGTATTTT. Its translation is CSGVRDTSDTQYF.

This clonotype was recorded at least ten times. J is TRBJ1-2 and V is TRBV6-2 or TRBV6-3; the D gene is possibly TRBD1 (5 bases). Germline V gives CDR1 MNHEY, CDR2 SVGEGT. The CDR3 is made up of 15 amino acids. The germline V and J ends were trimmed by 3 bases and 3 bases, with 14 bases remaining between them. The CDR3 reads CASSYGGNIDYGYTF. The DNA for the CDR3 is TGTGCCAGCAGTTATGGGGGGAACATCGACTATGGCTACACCTTC.

This clonotype appeared many times. DNA of the CDR3: TGTGCCAGCAGCTTTGAGGCTAGCAGGCCCTTGTTCTTC. Translation gives CASSFEASRPLFF. This rearrangement joins TRBV7-8 to TRBJ2-1, with a weak D call TRBD2 (5 bases). Germline V CDR1 and CDR2: SGHVS, FQNEAQ. V was clipped by 3 bases and J by 15 bases, with 18 bases between them. This CDR3 is built from 13 residues.

The chain recombines TRBV3-1 with TRBJ2-7; 10 nucleotides align to TRBD2. CDR1 and CDR2 (germline): LGHDT, YNNKEL (reference sequence). V trimming: 8 bases; J trimming: 4 bases; junction bases outside the gene matches: 17. The CDR3 extends over 17 amino acids. In DNA, the CDR3 is TGTGCCAGCTCCAAAGATGTCCTTGGGACTAGCGAGTACGAGCAGTACTTC. It yields the protein CASSKDVLGTSEYEQYF.